This TCR beta chain is from a study of blood T cell repertoires in COVID-19. On the study more broadly: T cells, B-cell-depleted T cells, or PBMCs provided the cDNA or gDNA that served as material.

Sequenced by immunoSEQ multiplex PCR; TCRdb stores in-frame clones only, minus some. Of tens of thousands of clones in the sample, under 85% were seen once. The CDR3 is 15 amino acids. V was shortened by 3 bases and J by 4 bases, with 15 bases between the two germline ends. In germline, CDR1 is MNHNS, CDR2 SASEGT. Sequencing was performed on peripheral blood. V usage is TRBV6-1 and J usage is TRBJ1-2; D may be TRBD1 (5 bases). This clonotype was sampled from a woman over 75 with active or convalescent COVID-19. CDR3 nucleotides: TGTGCCAGCAGTGATCCCCCGATGACAGTCTATGGCTACACCTTC. Its protein is CASSDPPMTVYGYTF.